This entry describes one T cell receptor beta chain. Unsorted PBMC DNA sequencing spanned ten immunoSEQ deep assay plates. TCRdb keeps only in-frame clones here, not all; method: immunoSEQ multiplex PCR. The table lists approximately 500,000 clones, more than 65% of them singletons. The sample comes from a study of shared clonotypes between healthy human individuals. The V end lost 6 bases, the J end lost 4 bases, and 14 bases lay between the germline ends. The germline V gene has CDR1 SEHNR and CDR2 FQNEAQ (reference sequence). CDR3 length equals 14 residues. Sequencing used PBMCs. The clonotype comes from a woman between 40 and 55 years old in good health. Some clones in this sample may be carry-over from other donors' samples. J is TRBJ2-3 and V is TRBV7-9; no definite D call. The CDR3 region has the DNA TGTGCCAGCAGTCCAGGTCGGGTATCAGATACGCAGTATTTT. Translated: CASSPGRVSDTQYF.